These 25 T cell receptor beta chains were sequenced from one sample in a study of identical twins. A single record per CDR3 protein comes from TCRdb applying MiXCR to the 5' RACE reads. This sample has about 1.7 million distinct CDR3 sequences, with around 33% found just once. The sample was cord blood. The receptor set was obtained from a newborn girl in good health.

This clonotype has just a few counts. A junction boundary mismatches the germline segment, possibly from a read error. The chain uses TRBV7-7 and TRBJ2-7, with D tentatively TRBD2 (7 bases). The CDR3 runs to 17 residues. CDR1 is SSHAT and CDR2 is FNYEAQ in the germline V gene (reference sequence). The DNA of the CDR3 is TGTGCTAGCAGCTTAAAGAGGGGGGGGCAGTCCTCCTACGAGCAGTACTTC. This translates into CASSLKRGGQSSYEQYF.

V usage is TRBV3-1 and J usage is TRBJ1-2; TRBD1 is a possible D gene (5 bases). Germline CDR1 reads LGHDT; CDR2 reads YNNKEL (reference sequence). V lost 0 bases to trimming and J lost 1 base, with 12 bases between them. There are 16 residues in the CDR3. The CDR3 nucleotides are TGTGCCAGCAGCCAAGATAAAAAGGGACGTAACTATGGCTACACCTTC. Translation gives CASSQDKKGRNYGYTF.

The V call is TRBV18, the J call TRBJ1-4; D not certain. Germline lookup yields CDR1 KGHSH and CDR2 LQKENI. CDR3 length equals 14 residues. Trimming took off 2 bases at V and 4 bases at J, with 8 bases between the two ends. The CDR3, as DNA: TGTGCCAGCTCACCAGGGCTAGGTAATGAAAAACTGTTTTTT. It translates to CASSPGLGNEKLFF.

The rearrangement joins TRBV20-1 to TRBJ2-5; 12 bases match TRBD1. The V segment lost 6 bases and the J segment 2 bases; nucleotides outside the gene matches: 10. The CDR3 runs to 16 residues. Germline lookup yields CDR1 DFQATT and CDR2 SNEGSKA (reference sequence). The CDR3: CSAIRGTGGVQETQYF. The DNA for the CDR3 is TGCAGTGCCATACGCGGGACAGGGGGCGTTCAAGAGACCCAGTACTTC.

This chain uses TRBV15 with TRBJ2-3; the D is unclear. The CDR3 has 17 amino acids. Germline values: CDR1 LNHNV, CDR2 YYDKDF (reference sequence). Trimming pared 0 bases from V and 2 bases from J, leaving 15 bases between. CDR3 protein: CATSRDSSRFATDTQYF. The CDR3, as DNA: TGTGCCACCAGCAGAGATTCGTCCCGGTTCGCCACAGATACGCAGTATTTT.

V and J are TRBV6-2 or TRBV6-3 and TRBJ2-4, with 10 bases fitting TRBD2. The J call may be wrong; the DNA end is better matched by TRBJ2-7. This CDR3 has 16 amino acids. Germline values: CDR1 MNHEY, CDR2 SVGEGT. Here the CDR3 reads CASSYSGLAGDYEQYF. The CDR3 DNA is TGTGCCAGCAGTTACTCTGGGCTAGCGGGAGACTACGAGCAGTACTTC.

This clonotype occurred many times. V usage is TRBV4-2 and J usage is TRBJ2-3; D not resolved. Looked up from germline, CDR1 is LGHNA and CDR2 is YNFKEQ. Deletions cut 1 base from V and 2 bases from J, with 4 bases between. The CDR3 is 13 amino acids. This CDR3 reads CASSQGHTDTQYF. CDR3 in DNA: TGTGCCAGCAGCCAAGGCCACACAGATACGCAGTATTTT.

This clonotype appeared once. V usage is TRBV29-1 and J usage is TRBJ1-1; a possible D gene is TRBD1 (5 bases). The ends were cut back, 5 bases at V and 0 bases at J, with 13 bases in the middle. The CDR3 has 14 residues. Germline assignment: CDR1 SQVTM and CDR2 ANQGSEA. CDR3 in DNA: TGCAGCGTTAAATGGGGCGGCTTGAACACTGAAGCTTTCTTT. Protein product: CSVKWGGLNTEAFF.

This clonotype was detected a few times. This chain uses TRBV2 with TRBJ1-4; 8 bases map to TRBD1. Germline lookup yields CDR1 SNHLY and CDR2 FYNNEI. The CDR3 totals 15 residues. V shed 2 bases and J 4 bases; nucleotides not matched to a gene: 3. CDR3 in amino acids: CASSEPGQDNEKLFF. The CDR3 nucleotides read TGTGCCAGCAGTGAACCGGGACAGGATAATGAAAAACTGTTTTTT.

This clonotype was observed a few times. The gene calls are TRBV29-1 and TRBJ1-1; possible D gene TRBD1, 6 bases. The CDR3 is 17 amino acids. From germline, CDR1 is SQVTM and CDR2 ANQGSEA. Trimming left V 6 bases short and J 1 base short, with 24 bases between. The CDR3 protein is CSVIVTGLVGRNTEAFF. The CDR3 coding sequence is TGCAGCGTGATCGTTACAGGGCTGGTAGGTAGGAACACTGAAGCTTTCTTT.

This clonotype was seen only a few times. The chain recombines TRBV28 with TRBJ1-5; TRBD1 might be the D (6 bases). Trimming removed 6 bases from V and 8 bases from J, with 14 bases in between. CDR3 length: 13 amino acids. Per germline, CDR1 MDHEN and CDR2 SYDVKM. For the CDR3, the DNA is TGTGCCAGCAGACAGGGAGGAATCGAGCCCCAGCATTTT. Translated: CASRQGGIEPQHF.

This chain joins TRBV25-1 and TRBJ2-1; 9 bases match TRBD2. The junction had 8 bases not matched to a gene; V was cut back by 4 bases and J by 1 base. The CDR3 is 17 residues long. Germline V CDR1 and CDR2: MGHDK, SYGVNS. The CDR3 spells CASSVSGGFRSYNEQFF. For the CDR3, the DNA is TGTGCCAGCAGTGTAAGCGGGGGGTTTAGGTCCTACAATGAGCAGTTCTTC.

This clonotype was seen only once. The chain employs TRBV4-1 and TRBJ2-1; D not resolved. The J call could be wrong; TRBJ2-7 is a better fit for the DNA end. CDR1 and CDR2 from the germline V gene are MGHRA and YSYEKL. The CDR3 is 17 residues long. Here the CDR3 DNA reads TGCGCCAGCAGCCTCCCACGGCAGTCTTTCTCCTACAATGAGCAGTACTTC. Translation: CASSLPRQSFSYNEQYF.

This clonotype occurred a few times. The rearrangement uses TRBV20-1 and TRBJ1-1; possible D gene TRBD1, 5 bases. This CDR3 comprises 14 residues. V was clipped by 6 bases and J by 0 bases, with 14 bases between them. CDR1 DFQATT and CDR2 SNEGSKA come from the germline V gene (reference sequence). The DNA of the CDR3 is TGCAGTGCAACCCGAGAGGGGATGAACACTGAAGCTTTCTTT. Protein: CSATREGMNTEAFF.

CDR3 protein: CASSSGTGGIAGAFF. Written as DNA, the CDR3 is TGTGCCAGCAGCTCCGGGACAGGGGGCATAGCGGGAGCTTTCTTT. The chain employs TRBV7-2 and TRBJ1-1; 12 bases line up with TRBD1. The V and J ends lost 4 bases and 10 bases, in that order; junction bases with no gene match: 10. From germline, CDR1 is SGHTA and CDR2 FQGNSA. This CDR3 has 15 amino acids.

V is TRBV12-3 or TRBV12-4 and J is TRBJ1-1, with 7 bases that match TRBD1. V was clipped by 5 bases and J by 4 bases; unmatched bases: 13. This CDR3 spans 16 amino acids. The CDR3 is CASSDPRQGPVTEAFF. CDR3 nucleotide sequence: TGTGCCAGCAGTGATCCGAGACAGGGTCCAGTCACTGAAGCTTTCTTT.

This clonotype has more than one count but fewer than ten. The CDR3 nucleotides read TGTGCCAGCAGTTGGGGCAGAGACTCCTACAATGAGCAGTTCTTC. This codes for CASSWGRDSYNEQFF. The genes are TRBV2 and TRBJ2-1, with D possibly TRBD1 on 5 matching bases. Germline CDR1 is SNHLY and CDR2 is FYNNEI. Trimming took 5 bases from V and 0 from J, leaving 11 bases between them. The CDR3 spans 15 residues.

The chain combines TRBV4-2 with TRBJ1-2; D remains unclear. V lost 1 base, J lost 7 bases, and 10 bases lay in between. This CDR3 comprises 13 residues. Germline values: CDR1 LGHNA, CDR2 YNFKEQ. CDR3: CASSQAVAGGYTF. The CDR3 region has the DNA TGTGCCAGCAGCCAAGCGGTGGCGGGTGGCTACACCTTC.

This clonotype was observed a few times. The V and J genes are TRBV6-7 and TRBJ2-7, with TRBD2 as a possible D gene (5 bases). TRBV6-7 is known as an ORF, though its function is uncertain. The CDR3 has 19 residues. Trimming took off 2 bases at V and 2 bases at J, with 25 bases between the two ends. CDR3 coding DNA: TGTGCCAGCAGTTACGTCGGCGGGTCCCTTATCCTGCGGACCTACGAGCAGTACTTC. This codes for CASSYVGGSLILRTYEQYF.

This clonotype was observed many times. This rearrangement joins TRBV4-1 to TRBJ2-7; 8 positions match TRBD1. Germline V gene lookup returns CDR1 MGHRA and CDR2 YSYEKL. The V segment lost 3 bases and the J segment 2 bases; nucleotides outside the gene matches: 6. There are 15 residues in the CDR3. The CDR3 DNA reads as TGCGCCAGCAGCCACATGCGGACAGGGCCCTACGAGCAGTACTTC. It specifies CASSHMRTGPYEQYF.

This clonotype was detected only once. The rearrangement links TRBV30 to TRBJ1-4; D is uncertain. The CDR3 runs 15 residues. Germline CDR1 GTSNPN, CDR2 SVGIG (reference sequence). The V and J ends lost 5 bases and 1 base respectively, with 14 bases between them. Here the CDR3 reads CAWGLTLGTNEKLFF. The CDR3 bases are TGTGCCTGGGGTCTAACCCTCGGAACTAATGAAAAACTGTTTTTT.

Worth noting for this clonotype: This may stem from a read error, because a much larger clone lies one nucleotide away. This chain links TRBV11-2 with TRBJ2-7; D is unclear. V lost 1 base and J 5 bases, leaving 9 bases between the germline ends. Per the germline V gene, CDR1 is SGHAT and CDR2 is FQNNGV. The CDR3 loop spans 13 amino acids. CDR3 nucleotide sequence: TGTGCCAGCAGCTTAGTACGACGGGACGAGCAGTACTTC. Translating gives CASSLVRRDEQYF.

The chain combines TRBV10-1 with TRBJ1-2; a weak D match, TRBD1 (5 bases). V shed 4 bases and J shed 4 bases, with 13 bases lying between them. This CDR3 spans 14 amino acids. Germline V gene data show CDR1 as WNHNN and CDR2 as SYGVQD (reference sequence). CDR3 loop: CASSGDGTGYGYTF. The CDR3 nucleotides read TGCGCCAGCAGTGGAGACGGGACGGGCTATGGCTACACCTTC.

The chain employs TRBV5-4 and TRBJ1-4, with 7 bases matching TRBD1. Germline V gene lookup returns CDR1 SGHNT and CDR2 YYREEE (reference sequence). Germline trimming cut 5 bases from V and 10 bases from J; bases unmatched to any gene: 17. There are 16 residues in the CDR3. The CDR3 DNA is TGTGCCAGCAGTTTAGGGGGGACAGATCAGCCTGGAAAACTGTTTTTT. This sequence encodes CASSLGGTDQPGKLFF.

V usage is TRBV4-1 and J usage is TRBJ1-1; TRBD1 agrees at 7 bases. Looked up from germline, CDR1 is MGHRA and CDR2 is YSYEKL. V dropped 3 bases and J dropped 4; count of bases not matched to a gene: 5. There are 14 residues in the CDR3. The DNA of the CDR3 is TGCGCCAGCAGCCACCCACAGGGGAGCACTGAAGCTTTCTTT. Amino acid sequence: CASSHPQGSTEAFF.